This TCR beta chain was identified during a study of identifying expanded T cells in peripheral blood. CDR1 is SGHRS, CDR2 YFSETQ, per germline. This CDR3 is built from 16 residues. The V gene lost 0 bases and the J gene lost 7 bases, with 16 bases spanning the gap. The method was immunoSEQ multiplex PCR; TCRdb's version includes in-frame clones alone and lacks a portion of them. Of about 130,000 clones in the sample, around 88% were seen once. Sequencing input: blood. The chain combines TRBV5-1 with TRBJ2-2, with D possibly matching TRBD1 (5 bases). This receptor was obtained from a person between 18 and 69 years old in good health. This CDR3 reads CASSLGLMDKGGELFF. CDR3 coding DNA: TGCGCCAGCAGCTTGGGCCTGATGGACAAGGGCGGGGAGCTGTTTTTT. Full variable domain (rest looked up from reference TRBV5-1 and TRBJ2-2): KAGVTQTPRYLIKTRGQQVTLSCSPISGHRSVSWYQQTPGQGLQFLFEYFSETQRNKGNFPGRFSGRQFSNSRSEMNVSTLELGDSALYLCASSLGLMDKGGELFFGEGSRLTVL.